The 17 T cell receptor beta chains below all came from one sample that was sequenced in a study of T cell responses to AZD1222 COVID-19 vaccine. Clones were read by immunoSEQ multiplex PCR, and TCRdb kept only the in-frame ones, dropping some. The sample has 150,000 to 200,000 clones; more than 80% are singletons. The starting material was peripheral blood, obtained on day 0 of AZD1222 vaccination. These receptors were obtained from an adult in good health.

This chain connects TRBV9 to TRBJ2-2; TRBD2 agrees at 8 bases. With 0 bases clipped from V and 5 bases from J, the junction kept 3 bases outside the gene matches. Germline CDR1 is SGDLS and CDR2 is YYNGEE. The CDR3 covers 15 residues. CDR3 DNA: TGTGCCAGCAGCGTAGCGGGAGGGCCAACCGGGGAGCTGTTTTTT. Translated, it gives CASSVAGGPTGELFF.

The chain recombines TRBV2 with TRBJ2-5; a weak D match, TRBD2 (7 bases). CDR3 length equals 15 residues. Germline CDR1 is SNHLY and CDR2 is FYNNEI. V was pared by 6 bases and J by 5 bases, with 19 bases between. This CDR3 reads CASRLRRGGKETQYF. The CDR3 DNA follows: TGTGCCAGCAGGTTACGTAGGGGGGGGAAGGAGACCCAGTACTTC.

This clone was seen only once. The chain recombines TRBV19 with TRBJ1-1; D perhaps matches TRBD1 (6 bases). The germline V and J ends were trimmed by 4 bases and 5 bases, with 26 bases remaining between them. CDR1 is LNHDA and CDR2 is SQIVND in the germline V gene (reference sequence). This CDR3 is built from 18 residues. The CDR3 DNA sequence: TGTGCCAGTAGTAGCCCGCGTCGGGAGCAGGGGCGGAGGACTGAAGCTTTCTTT. Translating gives CASSSPRREQGRRTEAFF.

This chain connects TRBV3-1 (or the pseudogene TRBV3-2) to TRBJ2-2; no reliable D call. V lost 2 bases to trimming and J lost 5 bases, with 9 bases between them. Germline V gene lookup returns CDR1 LGHDT and CDR2 YNNKEL (reference sequence). The CDR3 extends over 14 amino acids. This CDR3 reads CASSQLVLTGELFF. The CDR3 DNA is TGTGCCAGCAGCCAACTGGTTTTGACCGGGGAGCTGTTTTTT.

The V and J genes are TRBV6-5 and TRBJ2-2; no clear D. V was cut by 4 bases and J by 2 bases, with 5 bases left in between. The V gene's germline CDR1 is MNHEY and CDR2 SVGAGI. CDR3 length equals 13 residues. In DNA, the CDR3 is TGTGCCAGCAGTTTTGGCAACACCGGGGAGCTGTTTTTT. It yields the protein CASSFGNTGELFF.

This chain uses TRBV7-2 with TRBJ1-3; D remains ambiguous. The ends were cut back, 5 bases at V and 16 bases at J, with 18 bases in the middle. Germline assignment: CDR1 SGHTA and CDR2 FQGNSA. The CDR3 length is 12 residues. CDR3 sequence (DNA): TGTGCCAGCAGCCAATCAGGCAGGACGTATTATTTT. Amino acids: CASSQSGRTYYF.

The rearrangement joins TRBV12-3 or TRBV12-4 to TRBJ2-1, with TRBD1 identical over 7 bases. CDR3 length: 13 residues. Trimming removed 6 bases from V and 8 bases from J; junction bases left unmatched: 7. The CDR3 bases are TGTGCCAGCAGGGGACAGCAATTCGATGAGCAGTTCTTC. Residues: CASRGQQFDEQFF.

The CDR3 DNA sequence: TGTGCCAGCAGCCCCAGGGGGATGGGAGAGACCCAGTACTTC. It codes for CASSPRGMGETQYF. The V call is TRBV5-4, the J call TRBJ2-5; 7 positions match TRBD1. The CDR3 is made up of 14 amino acids. Germline loops: CDR1 SGHNT, CDR2 YYREEE (reference sequence). J lost 4 bases, V lost 4 bases, and 7 bases had no gene match.

V is TRBV4-1 and J is TRBJ2-5; 7 bases fit TRBD1. V lost 4 bases to trimming and J lost 3 bases; unmatched junction nucleotides: 2. The CDR3 length is 13 residues. Germline CDR1 reads MGHRA; CDR2 reads YSYEKL. CDR3 nucleotide sequence: TGCGCCAGCAGCCCCCAGGGGGAAGAGACCCAGTACTTC. This codes for CASSPQGEETQYF.

V and J are TRBV5-4 and TRBJ2-7; no definite D call. Per germline, CDR1 SGHNT and CDR2 YYREEE (reference sequence). The V and J ends lost 0 bases and 3 bases respectively, with 7 bases between them. The CDR3 consists of 13 residues. CDR3 region: CASSLEVSYEQYF. The DNA of the CDR3 is TGTGCCAGCAGCTTGGAAGTTAGCTACGAGCAGTACTTC.

The rearrangement links TRBV18 to TRBJ1-1; possible D gene TRBD1, 6 bases. Trimming removed 3 bases from V and 4 bases from J, with 18 bases in between. The CDR3 extends over 16 amino acids. From germline, CDR1 is KGHSH and CDR2 LQKENI. DNA of the CDR3: TGTGCCAGCTCACCGGCCTGGCAGGGGTCTGGCACTGAAGCTTTCTTT. Amino acid sequence: CASSPAWQGSGTEAFF.

This clone was observed once. V usage is TRBV5-1 and J usage is TRBJ2-6; a possible D gene is TRBD2 (6 bases). V gave up 9 bases and J gave up 0 bases, with 16 bases separating them. Germline CDR1 is SGHRS and CDR2 is YFSETQ. There are 16 residues in the CDR3. CDR3 amino acids: CATPGEGSSGANVLTF. CDR3 sequence (DNA): TGCGCCACTCCGGGAGAGGGGAGCTCTGGGGCCAACGTCCTGACTTTC.

The chain couples TRBV27 to TRBJ1-6; 7 bases map to TRBD1. Losses at the gene ends were 10 bases for V and 10 bases for J; bases not matched to a gene: 10. This CDR3 is built from 13 residues. CDR1 MNHEY and CDR2 SMNVEV come from the germline V gene (reference sequence). CDR3 protein: CATARQGGSPLHF. The CDR3 DNA reads TGTGCCACCGCGCGACAGGGTGGGTCACCCCTCCACTTT.

The chain combines TRBV3-1 (or the pseudogene TRBV3-2) with TRBJ1-1; D not resolved. The CDR3 covers 15 residues. Looked up from germline, CDR1 is LGHDT and CDR2 is YNNKEL (reference sequence). The germline V and J ends were trimmed by 4 bases and 7 bases, with 19 bases remaining between them. The CDR3 region has the DNA TGTGCCAGCAGCCTACCGGGCCACGGGGAGATTGAAGCTTTCTTT. The encoded protein is CASSLPGHGEIEAFF.

This clone was counted only a few times. V is TRBV29-1 and J is TRBJ1-3; D remains ambiguous. This CDR3 is built from 11 residues. Germline V gives CDR1 SQVTM, CDR2 ANQGSEA. Trimming removed 8 bases at V and 2 bases at J, with 7 bases between. CDR3 nucleotide sequence: TGCAGCATTTGGGCTGGAAACACCATATATTTT. Translated, it gives CSIWAGNTIYF.

The V and J genes are TRBV7-9 and TRBJ2-1; 7 bases map to TRBD1. Germline trimming cut 5 bases from V and 7 bases from J; bases unmatched to any gene: 8. This CDR3 comprises 14 residues. The germline CDR1 and CDR2 sequences are SEHNR and FQNEAQ (reference sequence). CDR3 DNA: TGTGCCAGCAGCACGACAGGGAGTAGGAATGAGCAGTTCTTC. Amino acid sequence: CASSTTGSRNEQFF.

The chain is built from TRBV19 and TRBJ1-1; 7 bases agree with TRBD1. Germline V lookup: CDR1 LNHDA, CDR2 SQIVND (reference sequence). J gave up 2 bases and V 4 bases, and 4 bases lay outside the gene matches. This CDR3 has 14 amino acids. CDR3 coding DNA: TGTGCCAGTAGTAAGGACAGGAGTAACACTGAAGCTTTCTTT. This translates into CASSKDRSNTEAFF.